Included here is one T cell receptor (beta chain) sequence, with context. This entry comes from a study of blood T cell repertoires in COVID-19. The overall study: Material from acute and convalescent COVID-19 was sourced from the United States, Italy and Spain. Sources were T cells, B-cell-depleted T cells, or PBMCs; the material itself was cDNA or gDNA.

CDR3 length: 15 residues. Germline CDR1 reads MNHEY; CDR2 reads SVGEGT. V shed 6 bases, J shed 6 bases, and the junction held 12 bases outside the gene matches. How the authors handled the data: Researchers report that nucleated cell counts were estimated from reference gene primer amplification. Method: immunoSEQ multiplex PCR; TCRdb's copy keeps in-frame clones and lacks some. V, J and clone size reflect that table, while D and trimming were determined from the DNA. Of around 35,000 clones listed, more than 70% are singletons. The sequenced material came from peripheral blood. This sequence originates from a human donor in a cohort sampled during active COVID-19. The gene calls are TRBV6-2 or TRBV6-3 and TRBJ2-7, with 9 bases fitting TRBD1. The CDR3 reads CASSHPGTGIAEQYF. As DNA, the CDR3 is TGTGCCAGCAGCCACCCCGGGACAGGGATTGCCGAGCAGTACTTC.